The following is a TCR beta chain sequence with its context. The repertoire was sequenced with immunoSEQ multiplex PCR; TCRdb's copy has only in-frame clones and lacks some. This sample yields tens of thousands of clones, of which approximately 90% are seen a single time; 1% to 1.3% belongs to the top ten. The entry originates in a study of OX40 agonist ivuxolimab in advanced cancers. Looking at the study overall: Ivuxolimab doses were 0.01, 0.1, 0.3, 1.5, 3 or 10 mg/kg every 2 weeks. Of the participants, approximately 44% had some prior anti-PD-1, anti-PD-L1 or anti-CTLA-4 therapy, which was allowed.

CDR1 SGHNT and CDR2 YENEEA come from the germline V gene. The CDR3 covers 16 residues. Between the trimmed V and J ends, which lost 0 bases and 2 bases, there was a span of 12 bases. V usage is TRBV11-3 and J usage is TRBJ2-3; perhaps TRBD2 as D (6 bases). The origin of this receptor is an adult with an advanced solid tumor such as melanoma, head and neck, liver or kidney cancer. Specimen: CD4+ or CD8+ T cells sorted from blood, collected in a trial of the OX40 agonist ivuxolimab. The CDR3 DNA is TGTGCCAGCAGCTTAGACGGGGGTCTTTCCACAGATACGCAGTATTTT. Translating it yields CASSLDGGLSTDTQYF.